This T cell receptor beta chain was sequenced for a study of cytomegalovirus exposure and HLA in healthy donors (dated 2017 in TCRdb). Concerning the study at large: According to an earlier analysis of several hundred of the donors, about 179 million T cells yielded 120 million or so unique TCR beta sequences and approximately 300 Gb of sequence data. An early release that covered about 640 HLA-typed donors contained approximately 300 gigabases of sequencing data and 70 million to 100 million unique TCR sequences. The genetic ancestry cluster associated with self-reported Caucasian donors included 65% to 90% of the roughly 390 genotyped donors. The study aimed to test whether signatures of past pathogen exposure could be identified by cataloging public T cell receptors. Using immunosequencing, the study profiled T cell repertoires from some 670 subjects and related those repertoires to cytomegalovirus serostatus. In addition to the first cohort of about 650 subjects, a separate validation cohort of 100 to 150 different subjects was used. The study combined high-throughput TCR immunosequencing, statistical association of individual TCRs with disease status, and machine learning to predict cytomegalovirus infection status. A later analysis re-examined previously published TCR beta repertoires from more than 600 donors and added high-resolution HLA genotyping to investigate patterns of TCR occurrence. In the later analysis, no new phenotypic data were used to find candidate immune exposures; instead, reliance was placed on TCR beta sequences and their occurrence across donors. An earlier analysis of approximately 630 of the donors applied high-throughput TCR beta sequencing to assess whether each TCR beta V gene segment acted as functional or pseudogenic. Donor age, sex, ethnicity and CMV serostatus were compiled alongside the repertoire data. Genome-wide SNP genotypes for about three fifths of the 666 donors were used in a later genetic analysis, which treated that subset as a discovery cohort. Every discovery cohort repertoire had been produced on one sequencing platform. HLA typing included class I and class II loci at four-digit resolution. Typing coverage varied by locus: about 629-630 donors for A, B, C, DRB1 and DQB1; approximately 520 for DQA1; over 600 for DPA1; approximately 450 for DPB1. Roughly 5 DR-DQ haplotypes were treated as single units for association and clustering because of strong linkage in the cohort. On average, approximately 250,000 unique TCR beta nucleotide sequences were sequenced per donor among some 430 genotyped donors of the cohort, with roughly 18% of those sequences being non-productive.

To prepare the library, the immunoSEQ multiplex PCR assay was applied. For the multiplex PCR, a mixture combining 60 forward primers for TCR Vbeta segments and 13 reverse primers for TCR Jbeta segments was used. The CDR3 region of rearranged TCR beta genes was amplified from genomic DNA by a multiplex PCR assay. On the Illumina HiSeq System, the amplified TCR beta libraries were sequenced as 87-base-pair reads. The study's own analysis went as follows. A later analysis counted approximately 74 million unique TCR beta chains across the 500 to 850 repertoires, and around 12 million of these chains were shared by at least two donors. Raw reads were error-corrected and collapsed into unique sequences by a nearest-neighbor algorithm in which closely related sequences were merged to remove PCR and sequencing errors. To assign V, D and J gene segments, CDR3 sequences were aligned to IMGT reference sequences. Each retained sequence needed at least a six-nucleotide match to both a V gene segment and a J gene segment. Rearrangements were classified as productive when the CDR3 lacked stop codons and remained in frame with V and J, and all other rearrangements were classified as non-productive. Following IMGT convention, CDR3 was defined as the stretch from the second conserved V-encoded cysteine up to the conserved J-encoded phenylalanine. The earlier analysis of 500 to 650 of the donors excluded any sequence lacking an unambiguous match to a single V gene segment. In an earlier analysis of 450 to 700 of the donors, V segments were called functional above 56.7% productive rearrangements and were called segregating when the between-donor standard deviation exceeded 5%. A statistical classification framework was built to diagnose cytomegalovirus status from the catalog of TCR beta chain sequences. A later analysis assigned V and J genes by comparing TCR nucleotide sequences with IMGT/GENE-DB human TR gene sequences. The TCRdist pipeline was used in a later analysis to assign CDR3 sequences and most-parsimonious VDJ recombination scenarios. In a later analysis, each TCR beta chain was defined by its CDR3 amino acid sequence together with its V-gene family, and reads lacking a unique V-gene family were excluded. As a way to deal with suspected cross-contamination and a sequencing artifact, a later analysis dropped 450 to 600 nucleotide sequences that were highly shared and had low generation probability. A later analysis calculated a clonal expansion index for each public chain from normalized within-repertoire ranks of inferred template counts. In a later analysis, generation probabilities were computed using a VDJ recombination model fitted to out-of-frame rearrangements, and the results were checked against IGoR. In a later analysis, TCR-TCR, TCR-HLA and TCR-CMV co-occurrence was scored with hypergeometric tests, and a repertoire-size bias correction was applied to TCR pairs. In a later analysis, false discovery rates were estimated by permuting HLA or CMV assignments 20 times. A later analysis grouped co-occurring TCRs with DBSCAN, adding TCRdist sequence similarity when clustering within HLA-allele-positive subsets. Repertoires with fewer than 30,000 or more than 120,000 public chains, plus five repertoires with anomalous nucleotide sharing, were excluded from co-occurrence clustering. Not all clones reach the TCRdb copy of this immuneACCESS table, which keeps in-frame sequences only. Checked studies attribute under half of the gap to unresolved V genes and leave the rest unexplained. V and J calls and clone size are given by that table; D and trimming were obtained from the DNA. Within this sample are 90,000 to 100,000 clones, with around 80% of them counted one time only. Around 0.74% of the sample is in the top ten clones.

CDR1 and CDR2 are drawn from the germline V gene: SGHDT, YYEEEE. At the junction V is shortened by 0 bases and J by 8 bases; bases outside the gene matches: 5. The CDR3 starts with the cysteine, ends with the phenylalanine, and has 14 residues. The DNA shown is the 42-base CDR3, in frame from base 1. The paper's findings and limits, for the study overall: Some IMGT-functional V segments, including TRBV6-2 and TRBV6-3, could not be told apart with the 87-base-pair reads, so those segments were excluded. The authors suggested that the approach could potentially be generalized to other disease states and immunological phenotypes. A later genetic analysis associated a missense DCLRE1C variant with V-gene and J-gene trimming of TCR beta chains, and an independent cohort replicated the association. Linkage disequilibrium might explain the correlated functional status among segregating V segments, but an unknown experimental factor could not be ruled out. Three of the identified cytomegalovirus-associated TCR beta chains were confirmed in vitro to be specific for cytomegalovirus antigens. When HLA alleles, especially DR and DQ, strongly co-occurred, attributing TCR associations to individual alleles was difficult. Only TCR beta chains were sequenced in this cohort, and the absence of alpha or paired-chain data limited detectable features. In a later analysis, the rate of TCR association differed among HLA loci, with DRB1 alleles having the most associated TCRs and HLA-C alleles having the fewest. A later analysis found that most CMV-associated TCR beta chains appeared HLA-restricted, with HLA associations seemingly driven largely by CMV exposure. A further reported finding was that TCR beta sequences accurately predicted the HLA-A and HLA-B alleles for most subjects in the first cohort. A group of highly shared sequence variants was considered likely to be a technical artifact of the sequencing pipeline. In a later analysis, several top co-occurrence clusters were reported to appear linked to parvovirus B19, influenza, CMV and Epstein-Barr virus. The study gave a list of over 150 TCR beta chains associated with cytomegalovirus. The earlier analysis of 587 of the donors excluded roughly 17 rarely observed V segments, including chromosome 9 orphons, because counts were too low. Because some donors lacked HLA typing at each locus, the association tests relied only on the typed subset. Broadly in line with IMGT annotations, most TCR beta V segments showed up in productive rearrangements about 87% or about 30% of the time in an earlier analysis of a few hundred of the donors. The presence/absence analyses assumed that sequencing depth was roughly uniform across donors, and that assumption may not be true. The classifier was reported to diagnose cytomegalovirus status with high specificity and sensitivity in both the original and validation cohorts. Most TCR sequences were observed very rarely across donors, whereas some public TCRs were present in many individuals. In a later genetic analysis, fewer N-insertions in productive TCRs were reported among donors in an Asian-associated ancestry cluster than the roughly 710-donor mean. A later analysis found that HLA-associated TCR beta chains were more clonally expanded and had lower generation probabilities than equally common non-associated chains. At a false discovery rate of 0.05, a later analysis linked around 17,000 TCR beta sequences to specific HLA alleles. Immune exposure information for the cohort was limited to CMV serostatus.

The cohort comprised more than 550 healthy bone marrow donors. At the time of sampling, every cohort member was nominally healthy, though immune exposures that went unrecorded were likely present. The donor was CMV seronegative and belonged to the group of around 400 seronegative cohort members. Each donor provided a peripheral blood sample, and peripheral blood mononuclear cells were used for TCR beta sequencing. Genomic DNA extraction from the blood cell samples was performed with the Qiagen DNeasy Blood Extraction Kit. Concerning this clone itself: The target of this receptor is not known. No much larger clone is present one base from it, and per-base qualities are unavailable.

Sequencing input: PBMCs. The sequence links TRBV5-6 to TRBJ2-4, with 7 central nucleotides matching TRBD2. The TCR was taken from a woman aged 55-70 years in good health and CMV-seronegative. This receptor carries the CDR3 CASSLGGGEDIQYF. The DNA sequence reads TGTGCCAGCAGCTTGGGTGGGGGGGAGGACATTCAGTACTTC.